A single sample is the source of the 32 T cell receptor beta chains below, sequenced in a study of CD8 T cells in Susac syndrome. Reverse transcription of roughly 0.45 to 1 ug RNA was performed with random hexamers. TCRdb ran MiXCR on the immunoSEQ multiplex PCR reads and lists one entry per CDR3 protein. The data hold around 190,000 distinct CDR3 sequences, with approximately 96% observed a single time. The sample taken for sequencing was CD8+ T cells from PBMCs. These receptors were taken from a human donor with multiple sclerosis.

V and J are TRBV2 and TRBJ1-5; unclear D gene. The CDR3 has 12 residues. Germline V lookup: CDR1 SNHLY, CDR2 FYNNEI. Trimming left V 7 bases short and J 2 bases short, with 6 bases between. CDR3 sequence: CASKVGNQPQHF. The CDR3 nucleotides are TGTGCCAGCAAGGTTGGCAATCAGCCCCAGCATTTT.

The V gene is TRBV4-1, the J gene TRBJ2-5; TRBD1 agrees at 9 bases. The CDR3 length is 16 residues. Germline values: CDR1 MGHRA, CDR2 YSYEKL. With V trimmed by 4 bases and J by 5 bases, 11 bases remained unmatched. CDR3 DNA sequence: TGCGCCAGCAGCCTCGTAAGGGACAGGGCATCGGAGACCCAGTACTTC. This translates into CASSLVRDRASETQYF.

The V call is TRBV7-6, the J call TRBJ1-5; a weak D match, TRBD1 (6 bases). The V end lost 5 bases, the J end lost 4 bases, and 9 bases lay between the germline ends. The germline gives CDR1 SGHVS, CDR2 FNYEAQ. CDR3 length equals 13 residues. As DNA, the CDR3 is TGTGCCAGCAGCATGACAGGAAATCAGCCCCAGCATTTT. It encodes CASSMTGNQPQHF.

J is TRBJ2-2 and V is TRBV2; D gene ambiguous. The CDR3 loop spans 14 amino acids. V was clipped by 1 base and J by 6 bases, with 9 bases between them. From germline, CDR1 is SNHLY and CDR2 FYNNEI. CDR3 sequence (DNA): TGTGCCAGCAGTGAAGAACAGAGCTCCGGGGAGCTGTTTTTT. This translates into CASSEEQSSGELFF.

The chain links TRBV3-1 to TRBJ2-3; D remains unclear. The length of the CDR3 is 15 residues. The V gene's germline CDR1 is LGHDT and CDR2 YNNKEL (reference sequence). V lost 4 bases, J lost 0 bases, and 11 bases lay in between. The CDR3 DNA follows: TGTGCCAGCAGCCGTGACATGGCTAGCACAGATACGCAGTATTTT. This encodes CASSRDMASTDTQYF.

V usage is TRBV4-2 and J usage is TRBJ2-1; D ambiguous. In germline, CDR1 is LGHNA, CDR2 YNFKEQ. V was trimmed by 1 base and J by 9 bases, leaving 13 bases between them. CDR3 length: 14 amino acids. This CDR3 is CASSQGVSYGEQFF. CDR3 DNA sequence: TGTGCCAGCAGCCAAGGAGTCAGTTACGGTGAGCAGTTCTTC.

The CDR3 loop reads CASSLRGVTDTQYF. The CDR3 nucleotides are TGTGCCAGCAGTTTGCGGGGGGTCACAGATACGCAGTATTTT. This chain joins TRBV11-2 and TRBJ2-3; 8 positions match TRBD2. The CDR3 length is 14 residues. Germline V gives CDR1 SGHAT, CDR2 FQNNGV. V lost 6 bases and J lost 2; bases outside the gene matches: 4.

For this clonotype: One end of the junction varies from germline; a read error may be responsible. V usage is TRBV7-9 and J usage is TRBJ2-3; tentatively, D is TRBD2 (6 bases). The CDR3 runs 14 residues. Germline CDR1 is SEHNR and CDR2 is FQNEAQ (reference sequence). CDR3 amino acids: CTSSLGRGADTQYF. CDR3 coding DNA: TGTACCAGCAGCTTAGGGCGGGGCGCAGATACGCAGTATTTT.

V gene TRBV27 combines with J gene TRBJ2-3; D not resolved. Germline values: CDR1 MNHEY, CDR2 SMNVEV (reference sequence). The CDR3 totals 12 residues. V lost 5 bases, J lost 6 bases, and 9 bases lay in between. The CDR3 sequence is CASSPPNDTQYF. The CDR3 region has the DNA TGTGCCAGCAGTCCCCCGAACGATACGCAGTATTTT.

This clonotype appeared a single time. The CDR3 DNA reads TGCAGTGCTAGAGAGCAAGGGAGTTGGTCCTACGAGCAGTACTTC. Amino acids: CSAREQGSWSYEQYF. The chain links TRBV20-1 to TRBJ2-7; maybe TRBD2 (5 bases). The V gene's germline CDR1 is DFQATT and CDR2 SNEGSKA (reference sequence). CDR3 length: 15 amino acids. The V end lost 0 bases, the J end lost 1 base, and 13 bases lay between the germline ends.

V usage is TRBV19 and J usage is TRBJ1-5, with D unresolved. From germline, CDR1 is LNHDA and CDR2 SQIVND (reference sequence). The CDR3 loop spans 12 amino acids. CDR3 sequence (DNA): TGTCTCCCGGGCCCCGGCAATCAGCCCCAGCATTTT. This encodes CLPGPGNQPQHF.

This CDR3 is CASSARADTQYF. The CDR3 coding sequence is TGTGCCAGCAGCGCTCGGGCAGATACGCAGTATTTT. This chain joins TRBV7-9 and TRBJ2-3, with no clear D. This CDR3 spans 12 amino acids. Germline CDR1 and CDR2: SEHNR and FQNEAQ (reference sequence). The V end lost 5 bases, the J end lost 4 bases, and 7 bases lay between the germline ends. Full variable domain (missing parts from reference TRBV7-9 and TRBJ2-3): DTGVSQNPRHKITKRGQNVTFRCDPISEHNRLYWYRQTLGQGPEFLTYFQNEAQLEKSRLLSDRFSAERPKGSFSTLEIQRTEQGDSAMYLCASSARADTQYFGPGTRLTVL.

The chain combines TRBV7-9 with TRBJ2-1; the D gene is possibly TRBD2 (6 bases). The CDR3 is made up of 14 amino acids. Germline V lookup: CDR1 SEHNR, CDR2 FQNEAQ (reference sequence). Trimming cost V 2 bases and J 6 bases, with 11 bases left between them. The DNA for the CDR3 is TGTGCCAGCAGCTTATCGGGGGTCCCCAATGAGCAGTTCTTC. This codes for CASSLSGVPNEQFF.

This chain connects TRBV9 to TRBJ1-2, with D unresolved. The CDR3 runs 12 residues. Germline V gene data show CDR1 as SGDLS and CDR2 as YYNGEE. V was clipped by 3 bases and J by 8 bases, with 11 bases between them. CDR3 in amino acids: CASSEYAGGYTF. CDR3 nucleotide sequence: TGTGCCAGCAGCGAATACGCGGGCGGCTACACCTTC.

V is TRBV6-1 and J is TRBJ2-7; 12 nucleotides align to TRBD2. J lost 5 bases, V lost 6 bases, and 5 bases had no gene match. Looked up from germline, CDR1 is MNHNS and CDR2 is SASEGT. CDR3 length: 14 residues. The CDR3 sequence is CASSLTSGSHEQYF. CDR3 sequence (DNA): TGTGCCAGCAGCCTGACTAGCGGGAGCCACGAGCAGTACTTC.

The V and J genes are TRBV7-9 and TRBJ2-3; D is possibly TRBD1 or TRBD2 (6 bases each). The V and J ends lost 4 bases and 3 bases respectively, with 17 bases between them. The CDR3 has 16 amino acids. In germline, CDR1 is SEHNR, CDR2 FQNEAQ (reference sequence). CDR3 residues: CASSYQRGEGTDTQYF. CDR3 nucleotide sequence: TGTGCCAGCAGCTACCAAAGGGGGGAAGGAACAGATACGCAGTATTTT.

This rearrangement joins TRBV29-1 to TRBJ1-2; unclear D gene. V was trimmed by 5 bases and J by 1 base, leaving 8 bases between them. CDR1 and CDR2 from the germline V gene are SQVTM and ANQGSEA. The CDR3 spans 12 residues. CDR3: CSVQNSNYGYTF. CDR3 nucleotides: TGCAGCGTTCAAAACAGTAACTATGGCTACACCTTC.

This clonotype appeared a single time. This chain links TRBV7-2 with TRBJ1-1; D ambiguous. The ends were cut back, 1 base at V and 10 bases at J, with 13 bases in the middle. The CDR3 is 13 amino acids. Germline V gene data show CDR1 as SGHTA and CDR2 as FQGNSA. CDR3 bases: TGTGCCAGCAGCTTAGAACTAACCCGTGGAGCTTTCTTT. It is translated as CASSLELTRGAFF. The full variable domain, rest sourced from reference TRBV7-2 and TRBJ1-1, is GAGVSQSPSNKVTEKGKDVELRCDPISGHTALYWYRQSLGQGLEFLIYFQGNSAPDKSGLPSDRFSAERTGGSVSTLTIQRTQQEDSAVYLCASSLELTRGAFFGQGTRLTVV.

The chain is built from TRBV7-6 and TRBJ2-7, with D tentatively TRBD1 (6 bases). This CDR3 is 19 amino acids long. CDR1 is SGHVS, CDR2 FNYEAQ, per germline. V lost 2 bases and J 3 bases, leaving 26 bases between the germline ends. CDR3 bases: TGTGCCAGCAGCTTATTTCCGCCCGAGGGTTGGACAGTCGGCTACGAGCAGTACTTC. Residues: CASSLFPPEGWTVGYEQYF.

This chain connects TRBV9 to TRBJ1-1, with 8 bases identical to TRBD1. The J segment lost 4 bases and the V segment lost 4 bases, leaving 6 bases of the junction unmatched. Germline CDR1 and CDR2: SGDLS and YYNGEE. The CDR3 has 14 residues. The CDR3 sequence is CASSPGTGRTEAFF. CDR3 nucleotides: TGTGCCAGCAGCCCTGGGACAGGACGCACTGAAGCTTTCTTT.

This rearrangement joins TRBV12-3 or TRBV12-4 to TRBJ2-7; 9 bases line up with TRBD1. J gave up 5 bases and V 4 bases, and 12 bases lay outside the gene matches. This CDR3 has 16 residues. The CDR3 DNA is TGTGCCAGCAGTTCCCATTGGACAGGGGTGAGGAACGAGCAGTACTTC. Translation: CASSSHWTGVRNEQYF.

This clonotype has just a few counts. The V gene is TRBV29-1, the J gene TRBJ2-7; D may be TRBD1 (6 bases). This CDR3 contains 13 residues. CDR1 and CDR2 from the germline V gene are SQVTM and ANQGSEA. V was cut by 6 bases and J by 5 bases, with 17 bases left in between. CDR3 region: CSVDTGPGNEQYF. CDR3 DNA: TGCAGCGTAGATACAGGGCCGGGGAACGAGCAGTACTTC.

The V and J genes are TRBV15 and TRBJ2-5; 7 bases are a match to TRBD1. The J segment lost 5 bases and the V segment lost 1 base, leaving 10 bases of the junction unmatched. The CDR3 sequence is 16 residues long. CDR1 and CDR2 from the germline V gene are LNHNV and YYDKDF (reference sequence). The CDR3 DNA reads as TGTGCCACCAGCAGAGTCTGGACAGGACCCCAGGAGACCCAGTACTTC. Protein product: CATSRVWTGPQETQYF. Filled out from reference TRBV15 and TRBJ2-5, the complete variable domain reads DAMVIQNPRYQVTQFGKPVTLSCSQTLNHNVMYWYQQKSSQAPKLLFHYYDKDFNNEADTPDNFQSRRPNTSFCFLDIRSPGLGDTAMYLCATSRVWTGPQETQYFGPGTRLLVL.

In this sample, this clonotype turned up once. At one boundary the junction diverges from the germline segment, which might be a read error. The CDR3 region is CASSLGPIGNEQFF. Here the CDR3 DNA reads TGTGCTAGCAGCTTAGGCCCGATTGGAAATGAGCAGTTCTTC. This chain uses TRBV7-7 with TRBJ2-1, with D unresolved. This CDR3 has 14 amino acids. Germline CDR1 and CDR2: SSHAT and FNYEAQ (reference sequence).

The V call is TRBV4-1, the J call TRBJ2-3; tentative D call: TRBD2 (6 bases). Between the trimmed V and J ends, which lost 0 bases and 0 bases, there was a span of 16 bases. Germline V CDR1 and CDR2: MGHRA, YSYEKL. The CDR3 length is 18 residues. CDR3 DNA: TGCGCCAGCAGCCAAGAAGGTAGTAGCGGAATAAGCACAGATACGCAGTATTTT. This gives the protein CASSQEGSSGISTDTQYF.

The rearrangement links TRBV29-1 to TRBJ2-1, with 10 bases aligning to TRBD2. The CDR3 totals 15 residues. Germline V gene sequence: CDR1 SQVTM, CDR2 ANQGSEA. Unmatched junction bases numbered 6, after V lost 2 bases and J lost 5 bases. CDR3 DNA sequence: TGCAGCGTTGAACTAGCGGGAGCATATCACAATGAGCAGTTCTTC. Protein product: CSVELAGAYHNEQFF.

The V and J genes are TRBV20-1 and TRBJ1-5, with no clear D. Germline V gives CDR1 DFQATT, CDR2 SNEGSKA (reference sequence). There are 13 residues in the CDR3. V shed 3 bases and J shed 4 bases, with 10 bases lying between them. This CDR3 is CSARGRSNQPQHF. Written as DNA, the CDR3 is TGCAGTGCTAGGGGCAGGAGTAATCAGCCCCAGCATTTT.

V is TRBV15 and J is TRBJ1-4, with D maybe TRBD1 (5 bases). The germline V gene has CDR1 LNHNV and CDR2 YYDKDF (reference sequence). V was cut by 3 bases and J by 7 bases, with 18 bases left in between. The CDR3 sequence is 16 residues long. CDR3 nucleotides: TGTGCCACCAGCAGGGCGCAGGGACGGTACGGTGAAAAACTGTTTTTT. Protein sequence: CATSRAQGRYGEKLFF.

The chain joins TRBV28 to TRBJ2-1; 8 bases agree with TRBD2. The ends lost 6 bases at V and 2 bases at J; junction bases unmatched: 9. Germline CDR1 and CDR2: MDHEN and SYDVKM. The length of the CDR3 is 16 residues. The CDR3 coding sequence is TGTGCCAGCAGACTTGGACTAGCAGGAACCTACAATGAGCAGTTCTTC. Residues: CASRLGLAGTYNEQFF.

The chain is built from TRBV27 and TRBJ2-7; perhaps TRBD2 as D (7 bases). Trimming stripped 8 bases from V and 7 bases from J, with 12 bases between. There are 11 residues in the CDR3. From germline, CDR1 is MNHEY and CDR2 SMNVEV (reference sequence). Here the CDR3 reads CASEQGGEQYF. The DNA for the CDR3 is TGTGCCAGCGAACAGGGAGGGGAGCAGTACTTC.

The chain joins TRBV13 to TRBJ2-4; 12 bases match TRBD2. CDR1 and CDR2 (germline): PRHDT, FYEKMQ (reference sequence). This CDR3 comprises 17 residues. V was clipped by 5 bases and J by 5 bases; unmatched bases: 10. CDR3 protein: CASSMGLAGWMENIQYF. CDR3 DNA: TGTGCCAGCAGCATGGGACTAGCGGGCTGGATGGAAAACATTCAGTACTTC.

Here the CDR3 reads CASSDGLAGTYGEQFF. The CDR3 coding sequence is TGTGCCAGCAGCGATGGACTAGCGGGGACTTACGGGGAGCAGTTCTTC. The V and J genes are TRBV7-9 and TRBJ2-1; 12 nucleotides align to TRBD2. The CDR3 totals 16 residues. Germline-derived CDR1 and CDR2 are SEHNR and FQNEAQ (reference sequence). Trimming removed 5 bases from V and 10 bases from J; junction bases left unmatched: 12.